The sequence of this T cell receptor beta chain was determined in a study of cytomegalovirus exposure and HLA in healthy donors. Germline-derived CDR1 and CDR2 are SGHRS and YFSETQ. V lost 4 bases and J lost 2; bases outside the gene matches: 5. The CDR3 loop spans 14 amino acids. A word on this clone: Its antigen is as yet unknown.

Likely unrecorded immune exposures existed in these nominally healthy donors. Regarding the study as a whole: Indistinguishability led to the exclusion of some V segments, TRBV6-2 and TRBV6-3 included. TCR beta sequences reportedly predicted most subjects' HLA-A and HLA-B alleles accurately. A missense DCLRE1C variant was associated with V- and J-gene trimming of TCR beta chains in a later analysis, and an independent cohort replicated the association.

PCR employed 60 Vbeta and 13 Jbeta primers. Clones were sequenced by immunoSEQ multiplex PCR, and TCRdb holds only the in-frame ones, with some missing. The data hold 200,000 or so clones, with roughly 84% observed a single time. This TCR derives from a girl younger than two in good health and CMV-seronegative. V is TRBV5-1 and J is TRBJ2-5; 7 bases match TRBD2. Sample: PBMCs. CDR3 nucleotides: TGCGCCAGCAGCCTTTTGGGGGGGCAAGAGACCCAGTACTTC. Amino acid sequence: CASSLLGGQETQYF.